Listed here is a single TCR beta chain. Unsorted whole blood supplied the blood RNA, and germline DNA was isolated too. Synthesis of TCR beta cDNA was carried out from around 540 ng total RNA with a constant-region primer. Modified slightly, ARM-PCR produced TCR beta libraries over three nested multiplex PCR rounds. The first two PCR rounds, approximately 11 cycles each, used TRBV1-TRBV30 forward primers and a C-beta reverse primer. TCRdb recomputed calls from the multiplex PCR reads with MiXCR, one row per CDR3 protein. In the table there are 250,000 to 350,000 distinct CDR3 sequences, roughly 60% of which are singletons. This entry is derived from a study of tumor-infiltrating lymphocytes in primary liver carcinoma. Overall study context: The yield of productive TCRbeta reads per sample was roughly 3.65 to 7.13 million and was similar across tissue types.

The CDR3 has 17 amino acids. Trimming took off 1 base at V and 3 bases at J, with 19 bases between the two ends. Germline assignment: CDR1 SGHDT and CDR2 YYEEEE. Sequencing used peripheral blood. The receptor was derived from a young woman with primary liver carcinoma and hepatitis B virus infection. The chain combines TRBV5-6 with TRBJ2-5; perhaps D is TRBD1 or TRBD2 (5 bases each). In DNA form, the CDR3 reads TGTGCCAGCAGCTTGAATCCGGGACGACTTGGGGAAGAGACCCAGTACTTC. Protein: CASSLNPGRLGEETQYF.